This T cell receptor beta chain was found in a study of cytomegalovirus exposure and HLA in healthy donors. Study results and caveats: Later genetic work tied a missense DCLRE1C variant to beta-chain V and J trimming.

About this clone itself: Its antigen is not known.

60 Vbeta and 13 Jbeta primers were used in PCR. The protocol was immunoSEQ multiplex PCR, while the TCRdb copy is restricted to in-frame clones and leaves out a portion. The repertoire holds under 200,000 clones, approximately 80% seen once, with roughly 4.2% in the top ten. This CDR3 comprises 15 residues. CDR1 is MNHEY and CDR2 is SMNVEV in the germline V gene (reference sequence). Between the trimmed V and J ends, which lost 4 bases and 0 bases, there was a span of 10 bases. The TCR originated in a man aged 40-55 years in good health and CMV-seronegative. V and J are TRBV27 and TRBJ2-1; the D gene is possibly TRBD1 (5 bases). The source material was PBMCs. The CDR3 reads CASSSQGSSYNEQFF. The CDR3 coding sequence is TGTGCCAGCAGTTCCCAGGGCAGCTCCTACAATGAGCAGTTCTTC.